The text below deals with one TCR beta chain. Generated by immunoSEQ multiplex PCR, the TCRdb table keeps only in-frame clones and is missing some. This sample has around 54,000 clones; about 72% occur once, and the top ten carry approximately 5.3%. The entry originates in a study of blood T cell repertoires in COVID-19. The wider study: Sources were T cells, B-cell-depleted T cells, or PBMCs; the material itself was cDNA or gDNA.

This TCR was sampled from a woman aged 45-59 years with acute COVID-19. Sequencing was done on a sample of PBMCs or T cells enriched from blood (not recorded which).

CDR3 region: CASSVGQGGGTQYF. The CDR3 DNA reads TGTGCCAGCAGCGTAGGGCAGGGCGGGGGTACGCAGTATTTT. The V gene is TRBV9, the J gene TRBJ2-3, with 7 bases matching TRBD2. V dropped 0 bases and J dropped 8; count of bases not matched to a gene: 6. From germline, CDR1 is SGDLS and CDR2 YYNGEE. The CDR3 totals 14 residues.